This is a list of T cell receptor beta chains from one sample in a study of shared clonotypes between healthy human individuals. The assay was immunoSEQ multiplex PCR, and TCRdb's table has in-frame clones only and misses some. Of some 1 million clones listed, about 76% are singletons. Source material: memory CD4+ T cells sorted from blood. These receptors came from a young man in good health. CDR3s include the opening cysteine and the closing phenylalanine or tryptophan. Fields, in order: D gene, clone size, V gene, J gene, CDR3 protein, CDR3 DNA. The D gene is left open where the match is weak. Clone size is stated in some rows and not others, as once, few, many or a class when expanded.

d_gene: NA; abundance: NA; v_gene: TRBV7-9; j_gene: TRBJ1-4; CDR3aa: CASRGKSTLNEKLFF; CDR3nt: TGTGCCAGCAGAGGAAAGTCTACTCTTAATGAAAAACTGTTTTTT
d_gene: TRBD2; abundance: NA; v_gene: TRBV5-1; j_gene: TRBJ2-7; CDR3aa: CASSAGGLGTTYEQYF; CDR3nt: TGCGCCAGCAGCGCTGGTGGACTAGGGACGACCTACGAGCAGTACTTC
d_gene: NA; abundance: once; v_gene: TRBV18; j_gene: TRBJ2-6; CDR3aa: CASSPPQDSGANVLTF; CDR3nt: TGTGCCAGCTCACCACCCCAGGACTCTGGGGCCAACGTCCTGACTTTC
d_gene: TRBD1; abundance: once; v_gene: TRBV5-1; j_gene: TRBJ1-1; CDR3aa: CASSPRQGSTEAFF; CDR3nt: TGCGCCAGCAGCCCACGACAGGGAAGCACTGAAGCTTTCTTT
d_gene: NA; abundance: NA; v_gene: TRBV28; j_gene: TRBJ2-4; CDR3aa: CASSSLPGSIQYF; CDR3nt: TGTGCCAGCAGTTCCCTCCCGGGGAGCATTCAGTACTTC
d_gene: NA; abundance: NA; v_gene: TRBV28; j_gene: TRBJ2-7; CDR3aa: CASSLSGYEQYF; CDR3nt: TGTGCCAGCAGTTTATCAGGCTACGAGCAGTACTTC
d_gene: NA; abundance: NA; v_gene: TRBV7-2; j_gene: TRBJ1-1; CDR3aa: CASSLESSNTEAFF; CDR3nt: TGTGCCAGCAGCTTGGAAAGTTCAAACACTGAAGCTTTCTTT
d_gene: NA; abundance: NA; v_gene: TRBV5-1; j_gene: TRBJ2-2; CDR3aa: CASRIVTSYTGELFF; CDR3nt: TGCGCCAGCAGAATAGTCACCTCGTACACCGGGGAGCTGTTTTTT
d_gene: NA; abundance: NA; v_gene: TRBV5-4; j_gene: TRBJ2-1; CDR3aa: CASSLSETGSGGISRNEQFF; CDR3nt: TGTGCCAGCAGCTTGTCGGAGACAGGGAGTGGCGGGATCTCCCGGAATGAGCAGTTCTTC
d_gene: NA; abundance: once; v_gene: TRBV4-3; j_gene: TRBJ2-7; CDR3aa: CASSQVVTVSYEQYF; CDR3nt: TGCGCCAGCAGCCAAGTGGTGACAGTCTCCTACGAGCAGTACTTC
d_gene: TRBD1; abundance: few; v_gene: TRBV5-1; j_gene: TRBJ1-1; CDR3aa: CASSLDRGNTEAFF; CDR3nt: TGCGCCAGCAGCTTGGACAGGGGGAACACTGAAGCTTTCTTT
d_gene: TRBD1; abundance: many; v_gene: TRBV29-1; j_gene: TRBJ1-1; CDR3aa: CSVGQGNTEAFF; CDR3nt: TGCAGCGTGGGACAGGGGAACACTGAAGCTTTCTTT
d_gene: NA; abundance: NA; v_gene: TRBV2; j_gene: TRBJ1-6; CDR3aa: CASSVRGQRTGINSPLHF; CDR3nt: TGTGCCAGCAGTGTCAGGGGACAACGTACCGGGATCAATTCACCCCTCCACTTT
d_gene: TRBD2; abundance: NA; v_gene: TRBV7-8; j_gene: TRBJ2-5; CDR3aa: CAIYPGGRETQYF; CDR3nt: TGTGCCATATACCCGGGGGGACGAGAGACCCAGTACTTC
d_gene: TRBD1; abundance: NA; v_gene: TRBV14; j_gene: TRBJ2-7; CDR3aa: CASSPRQGAYEQYF; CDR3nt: TGTGCCAGCAGCCCTAGACAGGGGGCCTACGAGCAGTACTTC
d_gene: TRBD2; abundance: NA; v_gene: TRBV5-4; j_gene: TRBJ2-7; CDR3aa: CASKNKGLAGGSEQYF; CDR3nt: TGTGCCAGCAAGAATAAGGGACTAGCGGGAGGATCCGAGCAGTACTTC
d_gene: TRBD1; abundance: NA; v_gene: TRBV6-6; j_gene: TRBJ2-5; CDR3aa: CASSYAPDRGGETQYF; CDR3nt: TGTGCCAGCAGTTACGCCCCCGACAGGGGAGGAGAGACCCAGTACTTC
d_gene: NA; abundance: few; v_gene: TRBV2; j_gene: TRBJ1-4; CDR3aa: CASSVVISGEKLFF; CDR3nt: TGTGCCAGCAGTGTGGTCATATCGGGTGAAAAACTGTTTTTT
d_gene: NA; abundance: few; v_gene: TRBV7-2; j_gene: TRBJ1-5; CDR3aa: CASSLRGDQPQHF; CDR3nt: TGTGCCAGCAGCTTAAGAGGGGATCAGCCCCAGCATTTT
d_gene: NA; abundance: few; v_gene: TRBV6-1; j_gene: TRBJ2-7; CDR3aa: CASSEFFRGTRSYEQYF; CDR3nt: TGTGCCAGCAGTGAATTCTTTAGGGGGACACGCTCCTACGAGCAGTACTTC
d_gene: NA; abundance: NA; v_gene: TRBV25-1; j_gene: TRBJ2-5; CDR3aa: CASSGPGHMETQYF; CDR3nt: TGTGCCAGCAGTGGTCCGGGACACATGGAGACCCAGTACTTC
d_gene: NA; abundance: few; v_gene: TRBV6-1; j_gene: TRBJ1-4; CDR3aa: CASRWEGGTNEKLFF; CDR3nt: TGTGCCAGCAGATGGGAAGGGGGGACTAATGAAAAACTGTTTTTT
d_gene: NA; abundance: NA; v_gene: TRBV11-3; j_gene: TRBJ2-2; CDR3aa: CATTRGGANTGELFF; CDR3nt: TGTGCCACTACCCGAGGGGGAGCGAACACCGGGGAGCTGTTTTTT
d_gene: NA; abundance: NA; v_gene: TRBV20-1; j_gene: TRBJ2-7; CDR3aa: CSARLASEQYF; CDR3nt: TGCAGTGCTAGATTGGCGTCCGAGCAGTACTTC
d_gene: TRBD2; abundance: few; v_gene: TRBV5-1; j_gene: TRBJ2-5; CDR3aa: CASSKGGVGGSEETQYF; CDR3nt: TGCGCCAGCAGCAAGGGCGGGGTCGGCGGGAGCGAAGAGACCCAGTACTTC
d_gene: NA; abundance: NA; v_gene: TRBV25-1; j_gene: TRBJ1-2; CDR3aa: CASRPGTEGYTF; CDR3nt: TGTGCCAGCAGGCCCGGGACGGAAGGCTACACCTTC
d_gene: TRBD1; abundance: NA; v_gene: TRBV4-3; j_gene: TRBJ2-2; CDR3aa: CASSQRPGQANTGELFF; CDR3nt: TGCGCCAGCAGTCAAAGGCCGGGACAGGCCAACACCGGGGAGCTGTTTTTT
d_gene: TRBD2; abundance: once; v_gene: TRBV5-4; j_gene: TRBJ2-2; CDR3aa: CASSFDTSGSRNTGELFF; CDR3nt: TGTGCCAGCAGCTTTGACACTAGCGGGAGCAGGAACACCGGGGAGCTGTTTTTT
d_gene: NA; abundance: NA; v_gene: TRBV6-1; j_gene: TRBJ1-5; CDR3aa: CASSETSGNQPQHF; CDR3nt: TGTGCCAGCAGTGAAACCAGTGGCAATCAGCCCCAGCATTTT
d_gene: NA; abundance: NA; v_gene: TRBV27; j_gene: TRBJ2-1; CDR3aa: CASTSSVSSYNEQFF; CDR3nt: TGTGCCAGCACCTCTTCAGTGAGCTCCTACAATGAGCAGTTCTTC
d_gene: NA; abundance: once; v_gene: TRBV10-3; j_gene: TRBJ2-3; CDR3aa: CAITRGSTDTQYF; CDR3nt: TGTGCCATCACCCGGGGGAGCACAGATACGCAGTATTTT
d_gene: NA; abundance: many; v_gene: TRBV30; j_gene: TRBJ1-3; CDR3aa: CAWRTTNSGNTIYF; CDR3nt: TGTGCCTGGAGGACCACGAATTCTGGAAACACCATATATTTT
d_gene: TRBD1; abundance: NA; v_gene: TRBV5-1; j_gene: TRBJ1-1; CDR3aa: CASTGGQSNTEAFF; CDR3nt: TGCGCCAGCACGGGGGGACAGTCGAACACTGAAGCTTTCTTT
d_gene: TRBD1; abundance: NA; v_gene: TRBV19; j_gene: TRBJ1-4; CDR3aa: CASSTRTGWDEKLFF; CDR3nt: TGTGCCAGTAGTACGCGGACAGGGTGGGATGAAAAACTGTTTTTT
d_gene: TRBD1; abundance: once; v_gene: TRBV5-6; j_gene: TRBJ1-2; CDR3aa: CASSLFGQGEIYTF; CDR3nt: TGTGCCAGCAGCTTGTTCGGGCAGGGGGAAATCTACACCTTC
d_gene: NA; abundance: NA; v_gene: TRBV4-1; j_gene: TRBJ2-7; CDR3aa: CASSQTPWGEQYF; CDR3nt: TGCGCCAGCAGCCAAACCCCGTGGGGAGAGCAGTACTTC
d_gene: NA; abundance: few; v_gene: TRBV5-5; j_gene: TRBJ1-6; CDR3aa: CASSFEGGSSYNSPLHF; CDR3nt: TGTGCCAGCAGCTTTGAAGGAGGGAGCTCCTATAATTCACCCCTCCACTTT
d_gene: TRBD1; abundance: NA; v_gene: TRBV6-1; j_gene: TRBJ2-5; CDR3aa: CASSENRGSETQYF; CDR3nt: TGTGCCAGCAGTGAAAACAGGGGAAGCGAGACCCAGTACTTC
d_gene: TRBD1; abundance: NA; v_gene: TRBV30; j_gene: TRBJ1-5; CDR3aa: CAGTSGQGANQPQHF; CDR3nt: TGTGCCGGAACCTCGGGTCAGGGGGCGAATCAGCCCCAGCATTTT
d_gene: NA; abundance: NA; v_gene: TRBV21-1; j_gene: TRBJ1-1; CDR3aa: CASSKYHSDRRNTEAFF; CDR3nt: TGTGCCAGCAGCAAATACCACTCGGACAGACGGAACACTGAAGCTTTCTTT
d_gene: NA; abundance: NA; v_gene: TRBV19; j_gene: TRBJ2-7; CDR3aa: CATATGSNEQYF; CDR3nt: TGTGCCACTGCGACAGGATCCAACGAGCAGTACTTC
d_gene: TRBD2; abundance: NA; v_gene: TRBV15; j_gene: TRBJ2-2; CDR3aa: CATSRVLASGGGELFF; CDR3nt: TGTGCCACCAGCAGAGTTTTGGCTAGCGGTGGCGGGGAGCTGTTTTTT
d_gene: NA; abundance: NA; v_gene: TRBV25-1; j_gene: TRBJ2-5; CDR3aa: CASRAGGETQYF; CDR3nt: TGTGCCAGCAGAGCAGGTGGGGAGACCCAGTACTTC
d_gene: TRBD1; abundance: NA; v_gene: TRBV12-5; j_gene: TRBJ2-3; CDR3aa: CASGSGTGGPDTQYF; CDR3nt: TGTGCTAGTGGTTCCGGGACAGGGGGCCCAGATACGCAGTATTTT
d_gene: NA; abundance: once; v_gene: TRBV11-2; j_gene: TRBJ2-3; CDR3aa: CASSSRASGSTDTQYF; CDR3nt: TGTGCCAGCAGCTCCCGGGCAAGCGGGAGCACAGATACGCAGTATTTT
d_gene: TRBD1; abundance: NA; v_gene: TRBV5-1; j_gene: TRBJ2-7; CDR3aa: CASSSTGPSYEQYF; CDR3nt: TGCGCCAGCTCCTCGACAGGGCCCTCCTACGAGCAGTACTTC
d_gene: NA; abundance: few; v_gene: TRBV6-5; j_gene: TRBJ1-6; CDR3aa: CASRDSPNNSPLHF; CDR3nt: TGTGCCAGCAGAGACAGTCCAAACAATTCACCCCTCCACTTT
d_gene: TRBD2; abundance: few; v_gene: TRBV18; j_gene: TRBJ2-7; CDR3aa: CASSPGAGGEQYF; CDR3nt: TGTGCCAGCTCACCAGGGGCGGGGGGCGAGCAGTACTTC
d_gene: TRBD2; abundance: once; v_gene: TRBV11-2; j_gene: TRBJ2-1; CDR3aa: CASSSGQASGGAGQFF; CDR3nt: TGTGCCAGCAGCTCCGGACAAGCCAGCGGGGGGGCGGGGCAGTTCTTC
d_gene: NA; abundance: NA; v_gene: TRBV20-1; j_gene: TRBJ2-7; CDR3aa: CSAQGTSEQYF; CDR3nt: TGCAGTGCCCAAGGGACGAGCGAGCAGTACTTC
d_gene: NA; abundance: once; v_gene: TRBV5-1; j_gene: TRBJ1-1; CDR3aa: CASSLEGSMNTEAFF; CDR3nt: TGCGCCAGCAGCTTGGAGGGGTCTATGAACACTGAAGCTTTCTTT
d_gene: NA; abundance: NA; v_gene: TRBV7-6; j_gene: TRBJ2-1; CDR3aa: CASSIGDRNNEQFF; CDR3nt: TGTGCCAGCAGCATCGGGGACCGCAACAATGAGCAGTTCTTC
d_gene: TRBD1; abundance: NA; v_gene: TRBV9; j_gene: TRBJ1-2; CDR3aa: CASSERRTGDYGYTF; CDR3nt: TGTGCCAGCAGCGAGCGCCGGACAGGGGACTATGGCTACACCTTC
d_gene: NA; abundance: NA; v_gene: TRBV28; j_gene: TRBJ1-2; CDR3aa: CASRVGPGYTF; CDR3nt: TGTGCCAGCAGAGTCGGACCTGGCTACACCTTC
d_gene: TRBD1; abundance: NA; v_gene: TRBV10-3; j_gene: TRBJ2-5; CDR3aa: CAISGPRTGMDRETQYF; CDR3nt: TGTGCCATCAGTGGCCCGAGGACAGGGATGGACCGGGAGACCCAGTACTTC